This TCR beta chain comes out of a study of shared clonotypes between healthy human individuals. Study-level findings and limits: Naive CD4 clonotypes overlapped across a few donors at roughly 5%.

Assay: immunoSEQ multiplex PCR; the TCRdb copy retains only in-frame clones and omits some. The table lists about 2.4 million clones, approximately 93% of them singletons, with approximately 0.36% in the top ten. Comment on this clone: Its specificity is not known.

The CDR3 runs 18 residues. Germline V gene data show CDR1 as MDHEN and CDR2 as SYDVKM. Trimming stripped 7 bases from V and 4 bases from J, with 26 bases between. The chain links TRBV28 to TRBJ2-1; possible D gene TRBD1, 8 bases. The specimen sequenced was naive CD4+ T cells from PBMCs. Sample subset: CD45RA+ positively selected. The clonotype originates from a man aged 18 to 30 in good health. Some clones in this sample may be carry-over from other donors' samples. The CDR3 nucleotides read TGTGCCAGCAAGCGATTCAGGGGGCGGGAGCTGGGGTACAATGAGCAGTTCTTC. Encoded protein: CASKRFRGRELGYNEQFF.